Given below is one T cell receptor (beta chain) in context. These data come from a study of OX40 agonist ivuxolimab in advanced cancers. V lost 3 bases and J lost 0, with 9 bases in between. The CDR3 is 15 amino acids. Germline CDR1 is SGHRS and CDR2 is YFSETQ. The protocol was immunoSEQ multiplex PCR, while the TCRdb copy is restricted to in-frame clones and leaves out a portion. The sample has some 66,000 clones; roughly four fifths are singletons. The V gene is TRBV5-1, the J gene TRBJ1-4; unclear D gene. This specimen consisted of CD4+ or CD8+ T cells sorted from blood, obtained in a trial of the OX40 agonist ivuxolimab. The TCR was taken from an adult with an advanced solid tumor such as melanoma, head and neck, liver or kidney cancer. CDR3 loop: CASSWDPATNEKLFF. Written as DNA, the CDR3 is TGCGCCAGCAGCTGGGATCCAGCAACTAATGAAAAACTGTTTTTT.